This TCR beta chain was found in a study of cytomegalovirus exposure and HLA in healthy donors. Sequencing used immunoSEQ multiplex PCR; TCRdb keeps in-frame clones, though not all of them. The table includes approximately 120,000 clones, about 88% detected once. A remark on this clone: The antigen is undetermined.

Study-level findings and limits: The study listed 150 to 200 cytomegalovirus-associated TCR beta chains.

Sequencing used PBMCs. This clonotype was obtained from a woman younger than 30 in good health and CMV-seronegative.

The CDR3 region is CASSSGQLNTIYF. CDR3 in DNA: TGTGCCAGCAGCTCCGGACAGTTAAACACCATATATTTT. The gene calls are TRBV11-2 and TRBJ1-3; tentatively, D is TRBD1 (6 bases). The CDR3 spans 13 residues. CDR1 is SGHAT, CDR2 FQNNGV, per germline. V lost 4 bases and J 6 bases, leaving 10 bases between the germline ends.